A single T cell receptor beta chain is shown here with its context. This clonotype was recorded only once. This receptor's antigen is unknown. Its ends do not fully match the called genes, so a read error is possible. Blood RNA was extracted from unsorted whole blood using TRIzol reagent, and germline DNA was obtained with the DNeasy Blood & Tissue kit. At the time of sampling, the patients had chronic HBV infection and had not received any treatment. Before surgery, 3 to 4.5 milliliters of peripheral blood were collected into K2EDTA tubes. The data originate from a study of tumor-infiltrating lymphocytes in primary liver carcinoma (dated 2017 in TCRdb). In the study overall: Between November 2015 and March 2016, a few patients in China with histopathologically diagnosed primary liver carcinoma had surgical resection. Of the five patients (three men and two women, aged 30 to 69 years), four had hepatocellular carcinoma and one had combined HCC and intrahepatic cholangiocarcinoma. The tumors of the five patients were staged as T1-T3 N0M0, with maximum diameters ranging from roughly 4 to 10 cm. Roughly 3.65 to 7.13 million productive TCRbeta reads were obtained per sample, and no significant difference in read depth was found between tissue types. TCRbeta repertoire sequencing, expression microarrays and whole-exome sequencing were combined in the study across five regions of each liver tumor, with adjacent normal tissue and blood also included. TCRbeta repertoire sequencing covered 35 specimens from 5 patients: some 25 tumor regions, 5 adjacent noncancerous liver tissues and 5 peripheral blood samples. High reproducibility was observed for the technical replicate repertoires, with mean shared-clone rates roughly 0.92 and correlation coefficients above 0.95. Broad study findings and their caveats: Since the samples were bulk and unsorted, there was no way to compare CD4+ and CD8+ T cell repertoires. Only the TCR beta chain was sequenced, which likely underestimates true repertoire diversity because unpaired alpha chains were not captured. A significantly larger repertoire fraction was made up by the top 250 clones in tumors than in blood (p = 0.039). Consistent with antigen-driven expansion, pairs of tumor regions showed higher repertoire overlap (mean around 35%) than either tumor-adjacent pairs (roughly 17%) or tumor-blood pairs (approximately 15%). With just a few patients in the study, the authors point out that the findings should be validated in a larger study.

In the germline V gene, CDR1 corresponds to SGHAT and CDR2 to FQNNGV. The CDR3 spans 14 residues, from the cysteine through the phenylalanine. Here the CDR3 DNA is all that survives: 42 bases in frame from base 1. Starting from 500 to 600 ng total RNA, TCRbeta-specific cDNA was produced by reverse transcription with a constant-region primer and ProtoScript II reverse transcriptase. Three nested multiplex PCR rounds, following a slightly modified ARM-PCR procedure, were used to build the TCRbeta libraries. Each of the first two PCR rounds ran for approximately 10 cycles using multiplex TRBV1-TRBV30 forward primers together with a Cbeta reverse primer. A final 25-cycle PCR with Deep VentR polymerase added sample barcodes and Illumina adapters. Before sequencing, amplicons of 200-500 bp were purified from gel using a QIAquick gel extraction kit. An Illumina HiSeq 2500 was used to sequence the TCRbeta amplicons with 250-bp paired-end reads. The source study handled its data this way. Quality trimming of reads was performed with Trimmomatic v0.33, and paired reads were merged with FLASH v1.2.11 so that full CDR3 sequences could be recovered. V, D and J germline segments were assigned to the rearranged TCRbeta sequences using MiGEC v1.2.1b. Clonotype statistics and Shannon-Wiener diversity indices were computed with VDJtools v1.0.0. To cut down on sampling bias, every analysis after diversity analysis relied on just the 250 most abundant clonotypes from each sample. TCRdb reran the public reads through fastp at Q25 and MiXCR, keeping productive beta chains. Rows merge per CDR3 protein into single entries with the most common DNA and genes. None of the V and J calls come from the authors' own analysis; TCRdb made them. This sample holds around 330,000 distinct CDR3 sequences; roughly 60% were observed only once. Together, the top ten hold roughly 10% of the sample.

The source material was peripheral blood. The V and J genes are TRBV11-2 and TRBJ1-1, with the D gene call left open. The receptor's source is a middle-aged man with primary liver carcinoma and hepatitis B virus infection. The DNA sequence is given as TGTGCCAGCAGCTTACTGGGGATGAACCCTGAAGCTTTCTTT. The encoded protein is CASSLLGMNPEAFF.